This TCR beta chain was recovered during a study of blood T cell repertoires in COVID-19 (dated by TCRdb to about 2020). Background on the whole study: The collaborator samples originated in the United States, Italy and Spain and spanned the acute and convalescent phases of COVID-19. The prospective study material was composed of cDNA or gDNA derived from T cells, B-cell-depleted T cells, or PBMCs. Deeply sampled blood TCRbeta repertoires from subjects exposed to, actively infected with, or recovered from COVID-19 were included in the dataset. A freely available public database, intended as a resource for researchers studying the immune response to SARS-CoV-2, is where the repertoires were released. Samples were obtained from the ongoing ImmuneRACE study (first 160 participants) and from over 1,000 subjects provided by 6 global collaborators. Sample metadata almost always included a de-identified subject ID, COVID-19 status, age in years and sex. Where available, HLA class I and class II types were obtained from metadata supplied by the sample provider rather than from assay-based typing.

Whole blood was collected in K2EDTA tubes by collaborating institutions according to the institutions' own protocols. Collaborator samples were shipped for TCRbeta analysis as frozen whole blood, isolated PBMCs, or DNA extracted from either sample type. On this clone: Its antigen is currently not known. The input lacks base qualities; no much larger clone sits a single base away.

TCRbeta CDR3 regions were amplified from genomic DNA by means of the immunoSEQ Assay, a bias-controlled multiplex PCR. Regarding the original processing steps: Within the assay, amplification of reference gene primers was used to estimate how many nucleated cells each sample contained. To quantify the absolute abundance of each unique TCRbeta CDR3 rearrangement, sequence reads were collapsed and filtered. Productive Simpson clonality was computed per sample as the square root of Simpson's diversity index over productive rearrangements. Not all clones reach the TCRdb copy of this immuneACCESS table, which keeps in-frame sequences only. Checked studies attribute under half of the gap to unresolved V genes and leave the rest unexplained. V and J calls and clone size are given by that table; D and trimming were obtained from the DNA. Counted in this sample were around 18,000 clones; 80% of them appeared once. The top ten constitute 9.5% to 12% of the sample.

Between the V and J ends, shortened by 1 base and 3 bases respectively, the junction contains 12 bases. CDR3 length: 15 amino acids, cysteine to phenylalanine. Left in the record is the CDR3 DNA by itself, 45 bases read in frame from the first base. CDR1 and CDR2 (SGHTA, FQGNSA) derive from the germline V gene. Paper-wide results and their limitations: The amount of clinical and demographic metadata varied by source and participant and was provided uncurated.

The sample taken for sequencing was peripheral blood. The rearranged chain carries TRBV7-2 and TRBJ2-5; TRBD1 is a weak D gene call, 6 bases matching. The TCR sequence derives from an elderly man with acute or convalescent COVID-19. The CDR3 protein: CASSLVLGAEETQYF. The DNA sequence reads TGTGCCAGCAGCTTAGTTCTGGGGGCGGAAGAGACCCAGTACTTC.